The TCR beta chain under discussion was sequenced for a study of shared clonotypes between healthy human individuals. Notes on the study in general: Larger richness was generally estimated for naive than memory subsets. The authors expected sequencing depth to affect clonotype sharing among donors.

Naive CD8 cells were CD45RO-negative, positively selected for CCR7, excluding terminally differentiated effector memory CD45RA+ cells. As processed by the authors: ImmunoSEQ sequences covered only the junction and lacked quality scores; filtering therefore differed. The repertoire was sequenced with immunoSEQ multiplex PCR; TCRdb's copy has only in-frame clones and lacks some. V and J calls and clone size are as listed in that table; D and trimming were resolved from the DNA. The data hold approximately 1.9 million clones, with 80% to 95% observed a single time. V was trimmed by 3 bases and J by 7 bases, leaving 14 bases between them. CDR1 is SGHRS and CDR2 is YFSETQ in the germline V gene. This CDR3 comprises 13 residues. This clone was detected once. Its antigen is as yet unknown.

The chain couples TRBV5-1 to TRBJ2-7, with D possibly TRBD1 on 6 matching bases. The sequence was collected from a man between 18 and 35 years old in good health. Some clones in this sample may be carry-over from other donors' samples. The specimen was naive CD8+ T cells from PBMCs. CDR3 in DNA: TGCGCCAGCAGCTCAGGGACCCAGGGGGAGCAGTACTTC. It specifies CASSSGTQGEQYF.